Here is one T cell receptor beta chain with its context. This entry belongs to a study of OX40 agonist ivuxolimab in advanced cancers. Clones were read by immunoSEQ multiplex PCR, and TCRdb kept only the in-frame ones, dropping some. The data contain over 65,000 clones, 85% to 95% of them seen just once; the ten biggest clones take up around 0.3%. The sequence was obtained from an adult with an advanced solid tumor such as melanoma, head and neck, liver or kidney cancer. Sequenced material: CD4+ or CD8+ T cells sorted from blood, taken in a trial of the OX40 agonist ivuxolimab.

CDR3 sequence: CASSDSRLRERVLRADTQYF. In nucleotides, the CDR3 is TGTGCCAGCAGTGACTCTCGTCTGCGGGAGCGGGTCTTACGTGCAGATACGCAGTATTTT. This sequence joins TRBV6-4 and TRBJ2-3, with TRBD2 identical over 7 bases. The CDR3 sequence is 20 residues long. Germline CDR1 MRHNA, CDR2 SNTAGT. J was trimmed by 4 bases and V by 0 bases; bases with no gene match: 19.